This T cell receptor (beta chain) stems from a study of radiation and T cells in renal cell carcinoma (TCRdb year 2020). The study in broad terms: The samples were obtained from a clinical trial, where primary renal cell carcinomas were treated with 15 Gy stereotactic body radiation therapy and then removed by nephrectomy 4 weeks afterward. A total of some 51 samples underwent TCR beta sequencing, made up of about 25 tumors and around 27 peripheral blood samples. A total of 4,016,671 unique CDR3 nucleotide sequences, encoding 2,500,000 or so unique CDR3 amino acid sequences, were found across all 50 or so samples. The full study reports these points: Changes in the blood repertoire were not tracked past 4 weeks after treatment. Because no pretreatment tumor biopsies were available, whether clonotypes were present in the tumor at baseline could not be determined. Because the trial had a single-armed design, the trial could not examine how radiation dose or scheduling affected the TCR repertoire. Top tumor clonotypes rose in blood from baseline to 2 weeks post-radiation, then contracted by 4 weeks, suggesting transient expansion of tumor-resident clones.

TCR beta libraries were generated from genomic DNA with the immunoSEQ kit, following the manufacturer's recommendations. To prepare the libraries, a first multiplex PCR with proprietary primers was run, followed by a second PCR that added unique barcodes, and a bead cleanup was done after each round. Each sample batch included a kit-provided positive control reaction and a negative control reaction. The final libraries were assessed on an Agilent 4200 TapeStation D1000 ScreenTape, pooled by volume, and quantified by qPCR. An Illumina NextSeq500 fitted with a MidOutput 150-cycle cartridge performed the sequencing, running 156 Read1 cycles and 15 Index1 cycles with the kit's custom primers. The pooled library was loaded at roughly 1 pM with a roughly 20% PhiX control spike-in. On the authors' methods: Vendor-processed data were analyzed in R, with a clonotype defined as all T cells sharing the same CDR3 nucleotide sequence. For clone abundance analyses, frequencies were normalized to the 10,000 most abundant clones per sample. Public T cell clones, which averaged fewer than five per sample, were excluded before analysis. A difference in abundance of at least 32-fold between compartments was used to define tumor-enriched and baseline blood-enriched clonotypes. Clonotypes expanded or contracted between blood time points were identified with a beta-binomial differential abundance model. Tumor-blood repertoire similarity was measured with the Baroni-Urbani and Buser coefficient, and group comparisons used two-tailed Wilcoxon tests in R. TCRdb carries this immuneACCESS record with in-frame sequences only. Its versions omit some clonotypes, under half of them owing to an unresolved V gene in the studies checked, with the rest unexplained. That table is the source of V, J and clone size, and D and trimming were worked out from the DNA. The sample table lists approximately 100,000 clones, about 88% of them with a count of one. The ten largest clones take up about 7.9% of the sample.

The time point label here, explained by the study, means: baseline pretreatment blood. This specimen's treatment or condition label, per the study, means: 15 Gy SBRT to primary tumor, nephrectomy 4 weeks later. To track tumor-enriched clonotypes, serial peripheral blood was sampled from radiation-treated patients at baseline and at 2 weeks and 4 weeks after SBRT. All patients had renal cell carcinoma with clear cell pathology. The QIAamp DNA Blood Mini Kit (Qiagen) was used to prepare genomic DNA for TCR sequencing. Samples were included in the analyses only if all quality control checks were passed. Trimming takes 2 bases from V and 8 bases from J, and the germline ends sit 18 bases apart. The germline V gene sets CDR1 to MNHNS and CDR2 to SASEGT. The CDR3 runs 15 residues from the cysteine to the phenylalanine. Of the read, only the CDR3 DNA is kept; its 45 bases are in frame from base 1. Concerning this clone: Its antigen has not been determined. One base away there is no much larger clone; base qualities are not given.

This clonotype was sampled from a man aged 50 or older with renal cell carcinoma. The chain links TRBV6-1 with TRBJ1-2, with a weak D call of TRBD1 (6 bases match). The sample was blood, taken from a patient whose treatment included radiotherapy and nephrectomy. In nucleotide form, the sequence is TGTGCCAGCAGTGAAACGGTCAGGGGACCAAGGGGCTACACCTTC. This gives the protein CASSETVRGPRGYTF.